This T cell receptor beta chain was sequenced in a study of blood T cell repertoires in COVID-19. The table came from immunoSEQ multiplex PCR; TCRdb's copy has only in-frame clones and leaves some out. The table records about 180,000 clones, more than 75% of them present only once. The table lists this clone with a few counts. CDR3 length: 13 amino acids. Deletions cut 7 bases from V and 6 bases from J, with 12 bases between. CDR1 MNHNY and CDR2 SVGAGI come from the germline V gene (reference sequence). Two negative PCRs, clearance, or symptom resolution characterized the recovered Cohort 3 donors. This receptor was taken from a woman in her 30s who had recovered from COVID-19. The specimen was PBMCs or T cells enriched from blood (not recorded which). This rearrangement joins TRBV6-6 to TRBJ1-4, with D possibly matching TRBD1 (5 bases). CDR3 residues: CASTVSRDEKLFF. The CDR3, as DNA: TGTGCCAGCACGGTCAGCAGGGATGAAAAACTGTTTTTT.